Listed below are T cell receptor beta chains from one sample, sequenced in a study of early T cells in non-severe SARS-CoV-2 infection. TCRdb ran MiXCR on the 5' RACE reads and lists one entry per CDR3 protein. The sample carries around 62,000 distinct CDR3 sequences, over 4.5% recorded once. The sample taken for sequencing was whole blood. The receptors stem from an adult who was a healthcare worker with PCR-confirmed SARS-CoV-2 infection or an uninfected control (not recorded which). CDR3s include the opening cysteine and the closing phenylalanine or tryptophan. A D gene is named only where the DNA matches it firmly. Rows may omit the clone size; those that give it use once, few, many or a size class.

j_call	clone_size	cdr3_length	v_call	d_call	cdr3_aa	cdr3_nt
TRBJ2-1	many	16	TRBV10-3	TRBD1	CAISAHRDRAVIEQFF	TGTGCCATCAGTGCCCACCGGGACAGGGCAGTTATTGAGCAGTTCTTC
TRBJ2-3	many	17	TRBV28	TRBD2	CASSWGLAGGNTDTQYF	TGTGCCAGCAGTTGGGGACTAGCGGGGGGGAACACAGATACGCAGTATTTT
TRBJ2-3	many	14	TRBV10-3	TRBD2	CAIKGLAATDTQYF	TGTGCCATCAAAGGACTAGCGGCTACAGATACGCAGTATTTT
TRBJ2-3	many	13	TRBV7-3	NA	CASSLGFTDTQYF	TGTGCCAGCAGCTTAGGATTCACAGATACGCAGTATTTT
TRBJ2-6	NA	17	TRBV19	NA	CASSVQGSSSGANVLTF	TGTGCCAGTAGTGTACAGGGTTCCAGCTCTGGGGCCAACGTCCTGACTTTC
TRBJ2-2	NA	16	TRBV29-1	TRBD1	CSVESGQGAQAGELFF	TGCAGCGTTGAGTCAGGACAGGGGGCTCAAGCCGGGGAGCTGTTTTTT
TRBJ2-5	NA	14	TRBV7-6	NA	CASSLGGIQETQYF	TGTGCCAGCAGCTTAGGCGGAATCCAAGAGACCCAGTACTTC
TRBJ2-2	NA	14	TRBV5-8	NA	CASSTAFLTGELFF	TGTGCCAGCAGTACGGCTTTCTTAACCGGGGAGCTGTTTTTT
TRBJ1-1	many	14	TRBV3-1	NA	CASSPGHANTEAFF	TGTGCCAGCAGCCCGGGACACGCGAACACTGAAGCTTTCTTT
TRBJ2-1	NA	16	TRBV4-1	NA	CASSQFTSSSYNEQFF	TGCGCCAGCAGCCAGTTTACTTCGAGCTCCTACAATGAGCAGTTCTTC
TRBJ2-7	few	14	TRBV30	NA	CAWSDRPPSYEQYF	TGTGCCTGGAGCGACAGACCACCTTCCTACGAGCAGTACTTC
TRBJ1-2	many	12	TRBV29-1	NA	CSVVTENYGYTF	TGCAGCGTAGTTACAGAAAACTATGGCTACACCTTC